This T cell receptor beta chain derives from a study of blood T cell repertoires in COVID-19. Study overall: The cDNA or gDNA used as material had been derived from T cells, B-cell-depleted T cells, or PBMCs.

The ends were cut back, 1 base at V and 8 bases at J, with 9 bases in the middle. In germline, CDR1 is KGHSH, CDR2 LQKENI. The CDR3 consists of 14 residues. In the original analysis: Amplified reference gene primers provided the basis for estimating nucleated cell counts. Some clones are missing from TCRdb's copy, which holds only in-frame ones; the method was immunoSEQ multiplex PCR. Clonal size and the V and J genes are those of that table, whereas D and trimming came from the DNA. The repertoire consists of 50,000 to 55,000 clones, with approximately 90% occurring once and the leading ten covering 2.5% to 3%. This clone was seen more than once but under ten times.

Input material: peripheral blood. The TCR was taken from an older man with acute or convalescent COVID-19. V is TRBV18 and J is TRBJ1-6; TRBD1 might be the D (6 bases). The CDR3 nucleotides read TGTGCCAGCTCACCACAGGGGGTTGATTCACCCCTCCACTTT. Residues: CASSPQGVDSPLHF.